This entry lists 13 T cell receptor beta chains sequenced from one sample in a study of early T cells in non-severe SARS-CoV-2 infection. TCRdb processed the 5' RACE reads anew with MiXCR; each CDR3 protein has one entry. Among fewer than 110,000 distinct CDR3 sequences listed, around 10% were seen once. Sequencing used whole blood. The source is an adult who was a healthcare worker with PCR-confirmed SARS-CoV-2 infection or an uninfected control (not recorded which).

This clonotype was seen ten or more times. The chain recombines TRBV12-5 with TRBJ1-2; 7 bases align to TRBD1. Germline V lookup: CDR1 LGHNT, CDR2 FRNRAP. This CDR3 comprises 12 residues. Trimming at V came to 5 bases and at J to 8 bases, leaving 5 bases not matched to a gene. CDR3 sequence: CASGLDREGYTF. CDR3 in DNA: TGTGCTAGTGGTCTTGACAGGGAGGGCTACACCTTC. Together with reference TRBV12-5 and TRBJ1-2, the CDR3 gives the full variable domain: DARVTQTPRHKVTEMGQEVTMRCQPILGHNTVFWYRQTMMQGLELLAYFRNRAPLDDSGMPKDRFSAEMPDATLATLKIQPSEPRDSAVYFCASGLDREGYTFGSGTRLTVV.

This clonotype was picked up many times. The J gene is TRBJ1-5, the V gene TRBV24-1; no clear D. The CDR3 sequence is 14 residues long. The ends were cut back, 1 base at V and 1 base at J, with 4 bases in the middle. Germline V gene sequence: CDR1 KGHDR, CDR2 SFDVKD. The CDR3 nucleotides read TGTGCCACCAGTGATTTACGCAGCAATCAGCCCCAGCATTTT. This encodes CATSDLRSNQPQHF.

The rearrangement links TRBV11-2 to TRBJ2-2; a weak D match, TRBD1 (6 bases). The germline V and J ends were trimmed by 3 bases and 5 bases, with 7 bases remaining between them. CDR1 is SGHAT, CDR2 FQNNGV, per germline. The CDR3 extends over 13 amino acids. The CDR3 loop reads CASSFQGTGELFF. The CDR3 coding sequence is TGTGCCAGCAGCTTTCAGGGGACCGGGGAGCTGTTTTTT.

The chain recombines TRBV5-1 with TRBJ2-1; D gene ambiguous. Germline CDR1 and CDR2: SGHRS and YFSETQ. The ends were cut back, 3 bases at V and 0 bases at J, with 10 bases in the middle. The CDR3 runs 15 residues. The CDR3 loop reads CASSSRLSSYNEQFF. CDR3 coding DNA: TGCGCCAGCAGCTCCCGCCTCAGCTCCTACAATGAGCAGTTCTTC.

The J gene is TRBJ2-5, the V gene TRBV11-2, with D hard to call. Trimming pared 0 bases from V and 3 bases from J, leaving 11 bases between. Germline-derived CDR1 and CDR2 are SGHAT and FQNNGV. The CDR3 consists of 15 residues. This chain's CDR3 is CASSLEILAEETQYF. CDR3 in DNA: TGTGCCAGCAGCTTAGAAATACTTGCGGAAGAGACCCAGTACTTC.

This clonotype has a count of ten or more. V usage is TRBV28 and J usage is TRBJ2-7; TRBD1 matches at 8 bases. There are 14 residues in the CDR3. The J segment lost 4 bases and the V segment lost 7 bases, leaving 9 bases of the junction unmatched. Per germline, CDR1 MDHEN and CDR2 SYDVKM. The CDR3 nucleotides are TGTGCCAGCAAAGAAGGGGACAGGTATTACGAGCAGTACTTC. Protein sequence: CASKEGDRYYEQYF.

The rearrangement joins TRBV5-1 to TRBJ2-7; 8 nucleotides align to TRBD2. Germline V lookup: CDR1 SGHRS, CDR2 YFSETQ. CDR3 length equals 15 residues. Trimming at V came to 0 bases and at J to 6 bases, leaving 8 bases not matched to a gene. CDR3 in DNA: TGCGCCAGCAGCTTGGGGTTAGCGGGACGTTTCGAGCAGTACTTC. Amino acids: CASSLGLAGRFEQYF. Using reference TRBV5-1 and TRBJ2-7 for the parts outside the CDR3, the full variable domain is KAGVTQTPRYLIKTRGQQVTLSCSPISGHRSVSWYQQTPGQGLQFLFEYFSETQRNKGNFPGRFSGRQFSNSRSEMNVSTLELGDSALYLCASSLGLAGRFEQYFGPGTRLTVT.

The chain couples TRBV6-1 to TRBJ1-2, with D perhaps TRBD1 (6 bases). The V end lost 3 bases, the J end lost 4 bases, and 6 bases lay between the germline ends. The CDR3 is made up of 12 amino acids. CDR1 is MNHNS, CDR2 SASEGT, per germline. The CDR3 bases are TGTGCCAGCAGTGAGGGGGCCTATGGCTACACCTTC. The encoded protein is CASSEGAYGYTF.

This clonotype has only one observation. J is TRBJ1-2 and V is TRBV10-3; D may be TRBD1 (5 bases). V was clipped by 4 bases and J by 3 bases, with 9 bases between them. Germline CDR1 and CDR2: ENHRY and SYGVKD. The CDR3 sequence is 13 residues long. CDR3 region: CAISAGTDYGYTF. DNA for the CDR3: TGTGCCATCAGTGCTGGGACGGACTATGGCTACACCTTC.

The rearrangement joins TRBV18 to TRBJ1-5; D ambiguous. Germline values: CDR1 KGHSH, CDR2 LQKENI. This CDR3 spans 15 amino acids. The ends were cut back, 1 base at V and 3 bases at J, with 10 bases in the middle. In DNA, the CDR3 is TGTGCCAGCTCACCACTGTCTGGGCCCAATCAGCCCCAGCATTTT. Encoded protein: CASSPLSGPNQPQHF.

Many counts were recorded for this clonotype. The chain links TRBV4-1 to TRBJ2-4, with no clear D. Trimming pared 6 bases from V and 0 bases from J, leaving 12 bases between. Germline CDR1 MGHRA, CDR2 YSYEKL. The CDR3 covers 15 residues. The CDR3 region is CASSPTGEAKNIQYF. CDR3 nucleotides: TGCGCCAGCAGTCCGACTGGTGAAGCCAAAAACATTCAGTACTTC.

This clonotype was seen ten or more times. The genes are TRBV6-5 and TRBJ2-1; 8 bases align to TRBD2. The CDR3 consists of 15 residues. CDR1 is MNHEY and CDR2 is SVGAGI in the germline V gene. V shed 5 bases and J 4 bases; nucleotides not matched to a gene: 7. CDR3: CASSETSGPYNEQFF. The CDR3 nucleotides are TGTGCCAGCAGTGAAACTAGCGGTCCTTACAATGAGCAGTTCTTC.

DNA for the CDR3: TGCAGTGCTAGAGGACAGGGGGTTGTATCCGGGGAGCTGTTTTTT. This gives the protein CSARGQGVVSGELFF. The rearrangement uses TRBV20-1 and TRBJ2-2; 9 positions agree with TRBD1. Trimming took 1 base from V and 6 from J; bases not matched to a gene: 6. CDR3 size: 15 residues. Per germline, CDR1 DFQATT and CDR2 SNEGSKA (reference sequence).